The 23 T cell receptor beta chains presented below share a single source sample, sequenced in a study of technical replicates of blood from a few donors. The table came from immunoSEQ multiplex PCR; TCRdb's copy has only in-frame clones and leaves some out. The profile shows tens of thousands of clones, 80% to 95% of them singletons. The sample was T cells isolated from PBMCs. These receptors were obtained from a human donor in good health.

The chain links TRBV5-1 to TRBJ2-7; 12 bases fit TRBD1. The CDR3 runs to 17 residues. Germline trimming cut 1 base from V and 5 bases from J; bases unmatched to any gene: 10. Germline V gene data show CDR1 as SGHRS and CDR2 as YFSETQ. CDR3 sequence (DNA): TGCGCCAGCAGCTTGTTACTTCCGGGACAGGGGGCCAACGAGCAGTACTTC. It codes for CASSLLLPGQGANEQYF.

The genes are TRBV12-5 and TRBJ1-1, with D perhaps matching TRBD1 (6 bases). Looked up from germline, CDR1 is LGHNT and CDR2 is FRNRAP. The CDR3 totals 14 residues. The V gene lost 7 bases and the J gene lost 3 bases, with 15 bases spanning the gap. The CDR3 DNA reads TGTGCTAGTGACTGGACAGATCCTTACACTGAAGCTTTCTTT. This encodes CASDWTDPYTEAFF.

The V call is TRBV4-1, the J call TRBJ2-3, with a possible D match to TRBD1 (5 bases). Germline V lookup: CDR1 MGHRA, CDR2 YSYEKL. The CDR3 length is 15 residues. Trimming removed 5 bases at V and 1 base at J, with 13 bases between. The CDR3 DNA reads TGCGCCAGCAGCACAGGTGTTGGACGCACAGATACGCAGTATTTT. Translated: CASSTGVGRTDTQYF.

This clone was observed a single time. J is TRBJ2-2 and V is TRBV30, with D hard to call. The CDR3 runs to 12 residues. Trimming pared 3 bases from V and 6 bases from J, leaving 8 bases between. Per germline, CDR1 GTSNPN and CDR2 SVGIG (reference sequence). CDR3 amino acids: CAWSRLAGELFF. CDR3 coding DNA: TGTGCCTGGAGCAGACTGGCCGGGGAGCTGTTTTTT.

V usage is TRBV7-9 and J usage is TRBJ2-4; D not resolved. CDR1 and CDR2 from the germline V gene are SEHNR and FQNEAQ (reference sequence). V was shortened by 0 bases and J by 0 bases, with 6 bases between the two germline ends. The CDR3 length is 15 residues. CDR3: CASSLAQLAKNIQYF. In DNA form, the CDR3 reads TGTGCCAGCAGCTTAGCACAGCTAGCCAAAAACATTCAGTACTTC.

The V and J genes are TRBV5-4 and TRBJ2-7; 9 bases are shared with TRBD2. Germline CDR1 is SGHNT and CDR2 is YYREEE (reference sequence). This CDR3 comprises 14 residues. With V trimmed by 5 bases and J by 2 bases, 5 bases remained unmatched. CDR3 sequence reads: CASRQGLATYEQYF. The CDR3 DNA reads as TGTGCCAGCAGACAGGGACTAGCCACCTACGAGCAGTACTTC.

This chain joins TRBV6-5 and TRBJ2-7; 10 bases match TRBD2. Germline V lookup: CDR1 MNHEY, CDR2 SVGAGI. This CDR3 has 15 amino acids. The V segment lost 2 bases and the J segment 3 bases; nucleotides outside the gene matches: 4. The CDR3 protein is CASSYLGLAVYEQYF. CDR3 nucleotides: TGTGCCAGCAGTTACCTCGGACTAGCGGTCTACGAGCAGTACTTC.

The chain employs TRBV7-2 and TRBJ2-7; 7 bases are shared with TRBD1. V lost 3 bases and J lost 3; bases outside the gene matches: 5. The CDR3 has 14 amino acids. The germline CDR1 and CDR2 sequences are SGHTA and FQGNSA. This chain's CDR3 is CASSLGRGIYEQYF. CDR3 sequence (DNA): TGTGCCAGCAGCTTGGGCAGGGGGATCTACGAGCAGTACTTC. Together with reference TRBV7-2 and TRBJ2-7, the CDR3 gives the full variable domain: GAGVSQSPSNKVTEKGKDVELRCDPISGHTALYWYRQSLGQGLEFLIYFQGNSAPDKSGLPSDRFSAERTGGSVSTLTIQRTQQEDSAVYLCASSLGRGIYEQYFGPGTRLTVT.

This clone has just one count. The rearrangement uses TRBV6-6 and TRBJ2-3; 8 nucleotides align to TRBD1. V shed 4 bases, J shed 0 bases, and the junction held 3 bases outside the gene matches. The CDR3 covers 15 residues. Germline-derived CDR1 and CDR2 are MNHNY and SVGAGI (reference sequence). The DNA of the CDR3 is TGTGCCAGCAGTTTTACAGGGGGGAGCACAGATACGCAGTATTTT. Residues: CASSFTGGSTDTQYF.

The chain has TRBV6-6 and TRBJ2-7; D remains unclear. The germline CDR1 and CDR2 sequences are MNHNY and SVGAGI (reference sequence). V was trimmed by 5 bases and J by 0 bases, leaving 14 bases between them. The CDR3 is 15 residues long. CDR3 coding DNA: TGTGCCAGCAGTGTTTCTCTACCGAGCTCCTACGAGCAGTACTTC. It encodes CASSVSLPSSYEQYF.

This chain uses TRBV11-2 with TRBJ2-7, with a tentative D call TRBD2 (5 bases). V was pared by 7 bases and J by 0 bases, with 13 bases between. Germline values: CDR1 SGHAT, CDR2 FQNNGV. The CDR3 runs to 14 residues. In nucleotides, the CDR3 is TGTGCCAGCATCCGGGATCATAGCTCCTACGAGCAGTACTTC. Amino acid sequence: CASIRDHSSYEQYF.

The chain links TRBV6-5 to TRBJ1-5, with a weak D call TRBD1 (5 bases). V lost 4 bases, J lost 6 bases, and 10 bases lay in between. Germline loops: CDR1 MNHEY, CDR2 SVGAGI. This CDR3 contains 13 residues. The CDR3 DNA sequence: TGTGCCAGCAGTTGGGGGGGTAGTCAGCCCCAGCATTTT. This codes for CASSWGGSQPQHF.

The V and J genes are TRBV19 and TRBJ2-2, with TRBD1 matching over 8 bases. This CDR3 spans 15 amino acids. Germline values: CDR1 LNHDA, CDR2 SQIVND (reference sequence). V shed 5 bases and J 3 bases; nucleotides not matched to a gene: 5. The CDR3: CASSGYRGDTGELFF. CDR3 bases: TGTGCCAGTAGTGGCTACAGGGGGGACACCGGGGAGCTGTTTTTT.

V gene TRBV4-2 combines with J gene TRBJ1-2; 7 bases are a match to TRBD1. V was clipped by 4 bases and J by 4 bases; unmatched bases: 9. This CDR3 spans 15 amino acids. Germline CDR1 LGHNA, CDR2 YNFKEQ. This CDR3 is CASSLPGQFFYGYTF. The CDR3 bases are TGTGCCAGCAGCCTACCGGGACAGTTTTTCTATGGCTACACCTTC.

This clone has a single count. The chain employs TRBV7-2 and TRBJ2-1; 9 nucleotides line up with TRBD1. CDR3 size: 16 residues. The germline V gene encodes CDR1 SGHTA and CDR2 FQGNSA. The junction had 8 bases not matched to a gene; V was cut back by 1 base and J by 7 bases. In DNA, the CDR3 is TGTGCCAGCAGCTTAGATTTCCCCGGGACAGGGAATGAGCAGTTCTTC. Its translation: CASSLDFPGTGNEQFF.

This clone was detected once. The J gene is TRBJ2-1, the V gene TRBV5-1, with TRBD2 identical over 11 bases. Losses at the gene ends were 7 bases for V and 6 bases for J; bases not matched to a gene: 12. The CDR3 is 16 residues long. Per the germline V gene, CDR1 is SGHRS and CDR2 is YFSETQ. The CDR3 sequence: CASGLQLAGDLNEQFF. CDR3 nucleotide sequence: TGCGCCAGCGGCCTACAACTAGCGGGAGACCTCAATGAGCAGTTCTTC.

This clone has a single count. V usage is TRBV28 and J usage is TRBJ2-7, with D possibly TRBD1 on 6 matching bases. Trimming cost V 7 bases and J 3 bases, with 10 bases left between them. CDR3 size: 12 residues. Germline-derived CDR1 and CDR2 are MDHEN and SYDVKM. CDR3 bases: TGTGCCAGCAACACAGGGAACTACGAGCAGTACTTC. Residues: CASNTGNYEQYF.

This clone was observed a handful of times. J is TRBJ2-3 and V is TRBV13, with 10 bases lining up with TRBD2. From germline, CDR1 is PRHDT and CDR2 FYEKMQ (reference sequence). The CDR3 is 16 amino acids. The ends lost 4 bases at V and 0 bases at J; junction bases unmatched: 4. CDR3 residues: CASSSRTSGSTDTQYF. CDR3 coding DNA: TGTGCCAGCAGCTCCCGGACTAGCGGAAGCACAGATACGCAGTATTTT.

Here the CDR3 reads CASSLGRQGPSGNTIYF. The CDR3 region has the DNA TGTGCCAGCAGCTTAGGGCGCCAGGGGCCCTCTGGAAACACCATATATTTT. V is TRBV7-9 and J is TRBJ1-3, with D possibly matching TRBD1 (6 bases). V shed 1 base and J shed 0 bases, with 13 bases lying between them. From germline, CDR1 is SEHNR and CDR2 FQNEAQ (reference sequence). CDR3 length: 17 amino acids.

The chain carries TRBV4-1 and TRBJ2-5; 12 bases agree with TRBD2. The CDR3 is 16 residues long. Germline V gene lookup returns CDR1 MGHRA and CDR2 YSYEKL. V lost 5 bases and J lost 3; bases outside the gene matches: 7. Written as DNA, the CDR3 is TGCGCCAGCAGCTCAAGACTAGCGGGAGAGGAAGAGACCCAGTACTTC. Amino acids: CASSSRLAGEEETQYF.

The chain links TRBV28 to TRBJ1-1; TRBD1 aligns across 7 bases. Germline-derived CDR1 and CDR2 are MDHEN and SYDVKM. The CDR3 totals 16 residues. J lost 4 bases, V lost 3 bases, and 11 bases had no gene match. Here the CDR3 reads CASSFVFPTGSTEAFF. Here the CDR3 DNA reads TGTGCCAGCAGTTTCGTATTCCCGACAGGGAGCACTGAAGCTTTCTTT. Drawing the rest from reference TRBV28 and TRBJ1-1, the complete variable domain is DVKVTQSSRYLVKRTGEKVFLECVQDMDHENMFWYRQDPGLGLRLIYFSYDVKMKEKGDIPEGYSVSREKKERFSLILESASTNQTSMYLCASSFVFPTGSTEAFFGQGTRLTVV.

The chain joins TRBV11-3 to TRBJ1-1; D not certain. In germline, CDR1 is SGHNT, CDR2 YENEEA. This CDR3 has 13 amino acids. The V end was cut by 5 bases, the J end by 0 bases, with 7 bases between. The CDR3: CASSAGVNTEAFF. The CDR3 coding sequence is TGTGCCAGCAGCGCCGGGGTGAACACTGAAGCTTTCTTT. The full variable domain, rest sourced from reference TRBV11-3 and TRBJ1-1, is EAGVVQSPRYKIIEKKQPVAFWCNPISGHNTLYWYLQNLGQGPELLIRYENEEAVDDSQLPKDRFSAERLKGVDSTLKIQPAELGDSAVYLCASSAGVNTEAFFGQGTRLTVV.

The chain recombines TRBV5-1 with TRBJ2-1, with D possibly matching TRBD1 (5 bases). This CDR3 is 13 amino acids long. V was cut by 2 bases and J by 9 bases, with 12 bases left in between. Looked up from germline, CDR1 is SGHRS and CDR2 is YFSETQ. The CDR3 loop is CASSLGRVGEQFF. Written as DNA, the CDR3 is TGCGCCAGCAGCTTAGGCAGGGTCGGTGAGCAGTTCTTC.